These 27 T cell receptor beta chains were sequenced from one sample in a study of shared T cell receptors in the human thymus. The data were produced by immunoSEQ multiplex PCR, yet TCRdb's version contains in-frame clones alone and is incomplete. Here the sample spans hundreds of thousands of clones, around nine tenths being singletons. The data were also submitted as part of a second study, on human thymus T cells.

The sequencing sample was made of thymocytes. These receptors came from a boy under three years old with a congenital heart defect.

V usage is TRBV27 and J usage is TRBJ2-4; D uncertain. There are 14 residues in the CDR3. Germline assignment: CDR1 MNHEY and CDR2 SMNVEV (reference sequence). V was shortened by 8 bases and J by 3 bases, with 14 bases between the two germline ends. As DNA, the CDR3 is TGTGCCAGCTCCCTCGGTTCCGGCAAAAACATTCAGTACTTC. It yields the protein CASSLGSGKNIQYF.

In DNA, the CDR3 is TGTGCCAGCAGCTTACCCCCGGGGAACGAGCAGTACTTC. It is translated as CASSLPPGNEQYF. The chain uses TRBV27 and TRBJ2-7, with D tentatively TRBD2 (5 bases). With 6 bases removed from V and 5 bases from J, the gap between germline ends came to 14 bases. The CDR3 has 13 amino acids. Germline values: CDR1 MNHEY, CDR2 SMNVEV (reference sequence).

The V and J genes are TRBV2 and TRBJ1-1; a weak D match, TRBD1 (5 bases). Germline assignment: CDR1 SNHLY and CDR2 FYNNEI. The CDR3 runs 11 residues. V shed 6 bases and J shed 5 bases, with 7 bases lying between them. The CDR3 is CASRTETEAFF. CDR3 coding DNA: TGTGCCAGCAGGACAGAAACTGAAGCTTTCTTT.

This chain connects TRBV5-1 to TRBJ1-2, with 9 positions matching TRBD1. CDR1 is SGHRS and CDR2 is YFSETQ in the germline V gene. V gave up 3 bases and J gave up 4 bases; unmatched junction bases: 13. This CDR3 has 17 amino acids. The CDR3: CASSSLEGTGTSYGYTF. The CDR3 DNA sequence: TGCGCCAGCAGCTCCTTGGAAGGGACAGGGACTAGCTATGGCTACACCTTC.

V usage is TRBV21-1 and J usage is TRBJ2-7; the DNA was not compared with TRBD2, the D call given in the table. TRBV21-1 is assigned pseudogene status. The CDR3 has 13 amino acids. The CDR3 DNA reads as TGTGCCAGCACCCCATGCGGGCCCTACGAGCAGTACTTC. The encoded protein is CASTPCGPYEQYF.

The J gene is TRBJ1-2, the V gene TRBV19; a possible D gene is TRBD1 (6 bases). The germline V and J ends were trimmed by 4 bases and 0 bases, with 15 bases remaining between them. Germline CDR1 is LNHDA and CDR2 is SQIVND (reference sequence). This CDR3 has 16 residues. CDR3 protein: CASSKSRGPTNYGYTF. The CDR3 nucleotides are TGTGCCAGTAGTAAGTCCAGGGGACCCACTAACTATGGCTACACCTTC.

This chain joins TRBV29-1 and TRBJ1-3; D remains ambiguous. The CDR3 has 12 amino acids. Deletions cut 4 bases from V and 7 bases from J, with 11 bases between. Germline-derived CDR1 and CDR2 are SQVTM and ANQGSEA. CDR3 coding DNA: TGCAGCGTTGGTGAGACGGGGAACACCATATATTTT. It yields the protein CSVGETGNTIYF.

This chain joins TRBV4-2 and TRBJ2-1, with TRBD2 identical over 15 bases. The germline V gene encodes CDR1 LGHNA and CDR2 YNFKEQ. This CDR3 region has 18 residues. Trimming took 4 bases from V and 2 from J; bases not matched to a gene: 6. As DNA, the CDR3 is TGTGCCAGCAGCCCCGGACTAGCGGGAGGGCCCCCCTACAATGAGCAGTTCTTC. Translated: CASSPGLAGGPPYNEQFF.

The V call is TRBV5-4, the J call TRBJ2-3; D is unclear. Deletions cut 0 bases from V and 0 bases from J, with 14 bases between. The germline V gene encodes CDR1 SGHNT and CDR2 YYREEE (reference sequence). This CDR3 comprises 17 residues. DNA for the CDR3: TGTGCCAGCAGCTTGGTGATGAGCGAGTGGAGCACAGATACGCAGTATTTT. This encodes CASSLVMSEWSTDTQYF.

V is TRBV28 and J is TRBJ2-5, with a weak D call TRBD1 (5 bases). Trimming shortened V by 6 bases and J by 3 bases, and 17 bases separated the two germline ends. This CDR3 is built from 15 residues. Germline assignment: CDR1 MDHEN and CDR2 SYDVKM. The CDR3 here is CASSRRWGRKETQYF. The CDR3 region has the DNA TGTGCCAGCAGCCGCCGGTGGGGCAGAAAAGAGACCCAGTACTTC.

This chain connects TRBV7-9 to TRBJ2-7; 8 bases are a match to TRBD2. CDR3 length equals 18 residues. The germline V gene encodes CDR1 SEHNR and CDR2 FQNEAQ (reference sequence). Trimming at V came to 1 base and at J to 5 bases, leaving 16 bases not matched to a gene. Here the CDR3 reads CASSLGVRWVAGTDEQYF. The CDR3 region has the DNA TGTGCCAGCAGCTTAGGCGTCAGGTGGGTAGCGGGAACCGACGAGCAGTACTTC.

This chain uses TRBV5-4 with TRBJ2-3; D not resolved. Germline CDR1 reads SGHNT; CDR2 reads YYREEE (reference sequence). This CDR3 has 14 residues. The germline V and J ends were trimmed by 3 bases and 4 bases, with 12 bases remaining between them. In nucleotides, the CDR3 is TGTGCCAGCAGCTCAGGTGGGTGGGCAGATACGCAGTATTTT. Translated: CASSSGGWADTQYF.

The chain employs TRBV5-5 and TRBJ2-7; D not resolved. The CDR3 runs to 14 residues. V shed 2 bases and J shed 0 bases, with 9 bases lying between them. Germline V gene data show CDR1 as SGHKS and CDR2 as YYEKEE (reference sequence). The CDR3 loop reads CASSFTVSSYEQYF. CDR3 bases: TGTGCCAGCAGCTTTACTGTGAGCTCCTACGAGCAGTACTTC.

V usage is TRBV23-1 and J usage is TRBJ2-5; 8 positions match TRBD1. TRBV23-1 is noted as an ORF with a role that remains uncertain. The CDR3 sequence is 16 residues long. V dropped 4 bases and J dropped 5; count of bases not matched to a gene: 12. Here the CDR3 reads CASSPSRTGPGETQYF. The CDR3 coding sequence is TGCGCCAGCAGTCCGTCCCGGACAGGGCCGGGGGAGACCCAGTACTTC.

The chain joins TRBV18 to TRBJ2-7; perhaps TRBD1 as D (5 bases). CDR1 is KGHSH, CDR2 LQKENI, per germline. The CDR3 spans 15 residues. Trimming shortened V by 3 bases and J by 1 base, and 13 bases separated the two germline ends. The CDR3: CASSPRAGQSYEQYF. In DNA, the CDR3 is TGTGCCAGCTCACCTCGGGCAGGGCAGTCCTACGAGCAGTACTTC.

The chain employs TRBV14 and TRBJ2-2, with D possibly being TRBD1 (6 bases). The CDR3 has 18 amino acids. Trimming removed 6 bases at V and 6 bases at J, with 26 bases between. Per the germline V gene, CDR1 is SGHDN and CDR2 is FVKESK. Written as DNA, the CDR3 is TGTGCCAGCAGTCCCGGGACAAATTCCATAGGTCCCGCCGGGGAGCTGTTTTTT. This encodes CASSPGTNSIGPAGELFF.

The chain recombines TRBV27 with TRBJ2-1; 9 bases line up with TRBD2. CDR3 length: 17 amino acids. V was clipped by 0 bases and J by 6 bases; unmatched bases: 9. CDR1 and CDR2 (germline): MNHEY, SMNVEV (reference sequence). In nucleotides, the CDR3 is TGTGCCAGCAGTTTATCCACCCTAGCGGGACCCAGCAATGAGCAGTTCTTC. It specifies CASSLSTLAGPSNEQFF.

The chain employs TRBV30 and TRBJ1-6; unclear D gene. The germline gives CDR1 GTSNPN, CDR2 SVGIG (reference sequence). V was trimmed by 5 bases and J by 9 bases, leaving 11 bases between them. CDR3 size: 12 residues. CDR3 in DNA: TGTGCCTGGGGACCCAGCGGTTCACCCCTCCACTTT. Its translation: CAWGPSGSPLHF.

This clone was counted once. This chain links TRBV6-1 with TRBJ2-6; D gene ambiguous. Germline values: CDR1 MNHNS, CDR2 SASEGT. V was clipped by 2 bases and J by 2 bases, with 7 bases between them. The CDR3 consists of 15 residues. The CDR3 protein is CASSEFNAGANVLTF. The CDR3 DNA is TGTGCCAGCAGTGAATTTAATGCTGGGGCCAACGTCCTGACTTTC.

The gene calls are TRBV7-2 and TRBJ2-4, with TRBD2 as a possible D gene (7 bases). This CDR3 is built from 14 residues. Trimming cost V 5 bases and J 10 bases, with 18 bases left between them. In germline, CDR1 is SGHTA, CDR2 FQGNSA. The CDR3 spells CASSPGGGEGIQYF. The CDR3 DNA sequence: TGTGCCAGCAGCCCAGGAGGGGGGGAGGGGATTCAGTACTTC.

V and J are TRBV25-1 and TRBJ1-1; possibly TRBD1 for D (6 bases). Germline CDR1 and CDR2: MGHDK and SYGVNS. The CDR3 loop spans 16 amino acids. V shed 2 bases and J shed 1 base, with 14 bases lying between them. The CDR3 nucleotides are TGTGCCAGCAGTGAAGCCAGGGGAGGGGGGAACACTGAAGCTTTCTTT. Amino acids: CASSEARGGGNTEAFF. The whole variable domain, filled in from reference TRBV25-1 and TRBJ1-1, reads EADIYQTPRYLVIGTGKKITLECSQTMGHDKMYWYQQDPGMELHLIHYSYGVNSTEKGDLSSESTVSRIRTEHFPLTLESARPSHTSQYLCASSEARGGGNTEAFFGQGTRLTVV.

The V and J genes are TRBV5-1 and TRBJ2-1; 10 bases align to TRBD1. Germline V lookup: CDR1 SGHRS, CDR2 YFSETQ. CDR3 length: 17 amino acids. With 3 bases clipped from V and 8 bases from J, the junction kept 14 bases outside the gene matches. The CDR3 bases are TGCGCCAGCAGCTCAAATTACCTGAGGGACAGGGGTGATGAGCAGTTCTTC. This gives the protein CASSSNYLRDRGDEQFF.

V gene TRBV10-3 combines with J gene TRBJ1-2, with D possibly matching TRBD1 (5 bases). Trimming stripped 4 bases from V and 4 bases from J, with 13 bases between. CDR3 length: 14 amino acids. Germline CDR1 and CDR2: ENHRY and SYGVKD. The CDR3 nucleotides read TGTGCCATCAGTGGACAGCCTTTTCGCTATGGCTACACCTTC. It is translated as CAISGQPFRYGYTF.

This chain joins TRBV29-1 and TRBJ2-6; TRBD1 matches at 12 bases. Germline values: CDR1 SQVTM, CDR2 ANQGSEA. Trimming at V came to 6 bases and at J to 4 bases, leaving 10 bases not matched to a gene. The CDR3 sequence is 17 residues long. This chain's CDR3 is CSVSRGQGAVGANVLTF. In DNA, the CDR3 is TGCAGCGTCTCGAGGGGACAGGGGGCTGTGGGGGCCAACGTCCTGACTTTC.

The chain couples TRBV6-5 to TRBJ2-7; weak D call: TRBD1 (6 bases). Trimming took off 9 bases at V and 6 bases at J, with 21 bases between the two ends. This CDR3 comprises 14 residues. Germline V gives CDR1 MNHEY, CDR2 SVGAGI. CDR3 region: CASWGTGYRAEQYF. As DNA, the CDR3 is TGTGCCAGTTGGGGTACAGGGTACCGAGCCGAGCAGTACTTC.

This clone was counted a few times. The chain is built from TRBV18 and TRBJ2-3; the D gene is possibly TRBD2 (6 bases). The CDR3 consists of 15 residues. In germline, CDR1 is KGHSH, CDR2 LQKENI. Between the trimmed V and J ends, which lost 6 bases and 2 bases, there was a span of 15 bases. DNA of the CDR3: TGTGCCAGCTCCCGGGTCGGGAGTCTCACAGATACGCAGTATTTT. This codes for CASSRVGSLTDTQYF.

The chain combines TRBV5-1 with TRBJ2-1; 8 bases line up with TRBD1. The CDR3 consists of 15 residues. V shed 4 bases and J 0 bases; nucleotides not matched to a gene: 3. Germline V gene lookup returns CDR1 SGHRS and CDR2 YFSETQ. CDR3 sequence reads: CASSPDRASYNEQFF. The CDR3 DNA reads TGCGCCAGCAGCCCGGACAGGGCCTCCTACAATGAGCAGTTCTTC.